One and the same sample provided the 23 T cell receptor beta chains below, sequenced in a study of T cells in localized non-small cell lung cancer. TCRdb's copy holds only in-frame clones and misses some; the assay was immunoSEQ multiplex PCR. Of tens of thousands of clones in the sample, about 88% were seen once. Sequenced here: peripheral blood, sampled before any cancer treatment. These receptors came from a woman aged 35 to 75 with stage I lung adenocarcinoma.

The chain links TRBV10-2 to TRBJ1-5; no reliable D call. Trimming left V 6 bases short and J 1 base short, with 16 bases between. The CDR3 is 16 residues long. Germline CDR1 and CDR2: WSHSY and SAAADI. The CDR3 sequence is CASSLGPGHSNQPQHF. In DNA form, the CDR3 reads TGCGCCAGCAGCCTAGGACCCGGCCACAGCAATCAGCCCCAGCATTTT.

The gene calls are TRBV27 and TRBJ1-5; TRBD1 matches at 8 bases. Losses at the gene ends were 8 bases for V and 4 bases for J; bases not matched to a gene: 10. Germline V CDR1 and CDR2: MNHEY, SMNVEV (reference sequence). The CDR3 contains 15 residues. CDR3 nucleotide sequence: TGTGCCAGCCGGTCAGGGGGCAACGTAAATCAGCCCCAGCATTTT. This gives the protein CASRSGGNVNQPQHF.

The chain has TRBV19 and TRBJ1-2, with D uncertain. This CDR3 is 11 amino acids long. V gave up 4 bases and J gave up 8 bases, with 8 bases separating them. The V gene's germline CDR1 is LNHDA and CDR2 SQIVND (reference sequence). CDR3 sequence: CASSTGWGYTF. DNA for the CDR3: TGTGCCAGTAGTACAGGTTGGGGCTACACCTTC.

This clone was seen once. The chain uses TRBV4-1 and TRBJ2-3, with TRBD2 matching 7 bases. Germline values: CDR1 MGHRA, CDR2 YSYEKL. This CDR3 region has 15 residues. The V gene end was trimmed by 1 base and the J gene end by 6 bases; junction bases not matched to a gene: 7. The CDR3 here is CASSQVDGGWDTQYF. The CDR3 DNA is TGCGCCAGCAGCCAAGTCGACGGGGGGTGGGATACGCAGTATTTT.

This chain uses TRBV5-1 with TRBJ2-7, with 9 nucleotides matching TRBD1. With 7 bases clipped from V and 2 bases from J, the junction kept 1 base outside the gene matches. Germline V gene sequence: CDR1 SGHRS, CDR2 YFSETQ. The CDR3 extends over 12 amino acids. DNA of the CDR3: TGCGCCAGCGGGACAGGGCCCTACGAGCAGTACTTC. Translated, it gives CASGTGPYEQYF.

V gene TRBV7-9 combines with J gene TRBJ2-7, with D tentatively TRBD2 (6 bases). In germline, CDR1 is SEHNR, CDR2 FQNEAQ (reference sequence). Between the trimmed V and J ends, which lost 7 bases and 0 bases, there was a span of 10 bases. This CDR3 spans 13 amino acids. CDR3 nucleotide sequence: TGTGCCAGCACGGGGGTGAGCTCCTACGAGCAGTACTTC. Protein sequence: CASTGVSSYEQYF.

The gene calls are TRBV5-4 and TRBJ2-5; TRBD1 aligns across 7 bases. The CDR3 has 15 residues. CDR1 and CDR2 (germline): SGHNT, YYREEE (reference sequence). Unmatched junction bases numbered 9, after V lost 0 bases and J lost 7 bases. DNA of the CDR3: TGTGCCAGCAGCTTGGGTCCCAGGGACAGCCCGACCCAGTACTTC. Amino acid sequence: CASSLGPRDSPTQYF. Complete variable domain (other parts from reference TRBV5-4 and TRBJ2-5): ETGVTQSPTHLIKTRGQQVTLRCSSQSGHNTVSWYQQALGQGPQFIFQYYREEENGRGNFPPRFSGLQFPNYSSELNVNALELDDSALYLCASSLGPRDSPTQYFGPGTRLLVL.

The chain joins TRBV6-5 to TRBJ1-5; no clear D gene. The CDR3 sequence is 15 residues long. Looked up from germline, CDR1 is MNHEY and CDR2 is SVGAGI. V lost 6 bases, J lost 9 bases, and 21 bases lay in between. Written as DNA, the CDR3 is TGTGCCAGCAGATTAAGTTGGGATGGCGGGTTGCCCCAGCATTTT. This sequence encodes CASRLSWDGGLPQHF.

The table lists this clone with a few counts. This chain links TRBV7-2 with TRBJ2-1; 11 nucleotides match TRBD2. From germline, CDR1 is SGHTA and CDR2 FQGNSA. The CDR3 contains 16 residues. The V segment lost 5 bases and the J segment 6 bases; nucleotides outside the gene matches: 9. The CDR3 sequence is CASSLSGGAITNEQFF. For the CDR3, the DNA is TGTGCCAGCAGCCTTAGCGGGGGGGCGATTACCAATGAGCAGTTCTTC.

This clone was found a few times. For the CDR3, the DNA is TGTGCCAGTAGATTATTAGCGGGGGACACAGATACGCAGTATTTT. This sequence encodes CASRLLAGDTDTQYF. V gene TRBV19 combines with J gene TRBJ2-3, with 9 bases identical to TRBD2. This CDR3 spans 15 amino acids. Per germline, CDR1 LNHDA and CDR2 SQIVND (reference sequence). V shed 6 bases, J shed 2 bases, and the junction held 6 bases outside the gene matches.

This clone was recorded only once. V usage is TRBV9 and J usage is TRBJ2-7, with 11 positions matching TRBD2. Germline V gives CDR1 SGDLS, CDR2 YYNGEE. The CDR3 is 17 amino acids. Germline trimming cut 2 bases from V and 1 base from J; bases unmatched to any gene: 8. CDR3 residues: CASSVGIAGGPSYEQYF. In DNA, the CDR3 is TGTGCCAGCAGCGTTGGGATAGCGGGGGGGCCTTCCTACGAGCAGTACTTC. Using reference TRBV9 and TRBJ2-7 for the parts outside the CDR3, the full variable domain is DSGVTQTPKHLITATGQRVTLRCSPRSGDLSVYWYQQSLDQGLQFLIQYYNGEERAKGNILERFSAQQFPDLHSELNLSSLELGDSALYFCASSVGIAGGPSYEQYFGPGTRLTVT.

This clone occurred once. This chain connects TRBV19 to TRBJ1-6, with 7 bases fitting TRBD1. Germline values: CDR1 LNHDA, CDR2 SQIVND (reference sequence). The ends lost 8 bases at V and 5 bases at J; junction bases unmatched: 6. CDR3 length: 14 residues. The DNA of the CDR3 is TGTGCCAGTCGACAGGGTCCGGATAATTCACCCCTCCACTTT. It specifies CASRQGPDNSPLHF.

The chain recombines TRBV4-3 with TRBJ1-6, with no clear D. The CDR3 consists of 16 residues. The germline CDR1 and CDR2 sequences are LGHNA and YSLEER. V lost 2 bases and J lost 0, with 8 bases in between. CDR3 protein: CASSQTHSSYNSPLHF. The CDR3 DNA sequence: TGCGCCAGCAGCCAAACACATAGCTCCTATAATTCACCCCTCCACTTT.

The chain carries TRBV15 and TRBJ1-1; 8 bases match TRBD1. CDR1 is LNHNV, CDR2 YYDKDF, per germline (reference sequence). The CDR3 runs 16 residues. V was clipped by 7 bases and J by 5 bases; unmatched bases: 15. CDR3 protein: CATTQRQGALRTEAFF. CDR3 in DNA: TGTGCCACCACCCAGCGGCAGGGGGCGTTGAGGACTGAAGCTTTCTTT.

The chain links TRBV19 to TRBJ2-7; 8 nucleotides agree with TRBD1. The ends lost 5 bases at V and 0 bases at J; junction bases unmatched: 3. Germline CDR1 LNHDA, CDR2 SQIVND (reference sequence). CDR3 size: 14 residues. The CDR3 loop is CASSGGQASYEQYF. The CDR3 nucleotides read TGTGCCAGTAGTGGGGGACAGGCCTCCTACGAGCAGTACTTC.

The gene calls are TRBV7-2 and TRBJ1-3; D possibly corresponds to TRBD1 (6 bases). The germline CDR1 and CDR2 sequences are SGHTA and FQGNSA. Trimming took 5 bases from V and 1 from J, leaving 18 bases between them. There are 17 residues in the CDR3. CDR3 protein: CASSDAGRGGSGNTIYF. DNA for the CDR3: TGTGCCAGCAGCGACGCGGGGAGGGGGGGATCTGGAAACACCATATATTTT.

The sample holds one count of this clone. The J gene is TRBJ1-1, the V gene TRBV7-9; D possibly corresponds to TRBD1 (6 bases). V lost 5 bases, J lost 2 bases, and 21 bases lay in between. Germline V gene lookup returns CDR1 SEHNR and CDR2 FQNEAQ (reference sequence). The CDR3 extends over 17 amino acids. The CDR3 region has the DNA TGTGCCAGCAGCGGAGGGTTGGGGGGCTTTGCCAACACTGAAGCTTTCTTT. It is translated as CASSGGLGGFANTEAFF.

In the case of this clone: The conserved closing phenylalanine or tryptophan is absent in this CDR3, likely reflecting a read error. The limits of the CDR3 on the DNA are not certain, so only TCRdb's listed CDR3 is given. J is TRBJ1-1 and V is TRBV7-9. Ends included, the CDR3 has 14 residues. CDR1 is SEHNR and CDR2 is FQNEAQ in the germline V gene (reference sequence). The CDR3 loop is CASSQAGRSLKLSL.

This clone was seen once. J is TRBJ1-4 and V is TRBV15, with D hard to call. Germline loops: CDR1 LNHNV, CDR2 YYDKDF (reference sequence). Trimming pared 0 bases from V and 2 bases from J, leaving 10 bases between. The CDR3 runs 16 residues. CDR3 in amino acids: CATSRDLGSTNEKLFF. The CDR3 region has the DNA TGTGCCACCAGCAGAGATTTGGGGTCTACTAATGAAAAACTGTTTTTT.

The gene calls are TRBV7-2 and TRBJ2-5; D ambiguous. The CDR3 extends over 14 amino acids. Germline CDR1 SGHTA, CDR2 FQGNSA. The germline V and J ends were trimmed by 5 bases and 4 bases, with 14 bases remaining between them. The CDR3 here is CASSPELLGETQYF. CDR3 sequence (DNA): TGTGCCAGCAGCCCCGAGCTTTTGGGAGAGACCCAGTACTTC.

This clone has more than one count but fewer than ten. V usage is TRBV5-1 and J usage is TRBJ2-7, with 7 bases identical to TRBD1. The germline CDR1 and CDR2 sequences are SGHRS and YFSETQ. The CDR3 loop spans 13 amino acids. Germline trimming cut 0 bases from V and 5 bases from J; bases unmatched to any gene: 2. The CDR3 loop reads CASSLEGGNEQYF. In nucleotides, the CDR3 is TGCGCCAGCAGCTTGGAAGGGGGCAACGAGCAGTACTTC.

In DNA, the CDR3 is TGTGCCAGCAGCTTGGGACCCGGACAGAACTATGGCTACACCTTC. This sequence encodes CASSLGPGQNYGYTF. V is TRBV5-6 and J is TRBJ1-2, with a tentative D call TRBD1 (6 bases). With 0 bases removed from V and 2 bases from J, the gap between germline ends came to 11 bases. The CDR3 runs to 15 residues. Germline V lookup: CDR1 SGHDT, CDR2 YYEEEE.

The chain uses TRBV5-6 and TRBJ1-2; D may be TRBD1 (6 bases). The CDR3 length is 14 residues. Trimming stripped 5 bases from V and 3 bases from J, with 14 bases between. Germline V gives CDR1 SGHDT, CDR2 YYEEEE. The CDR3 sequence: CASSPLRTDYGYTF. Written as DNA, the CDR3 is TGTGCCAGCAGTCCTCTAAGGACAGACTATGGCTACACCTTC.